This T cell receptor beta chain was recovered during a study of control samples from healthy donors and cancer patients. CDR1 and CDR2 from the germline V gene are SGHNT and YENEEA. V dropped 5 bases and J dropped 3 bases, with 15 bases sitting between them. CDR3 size: 15 residues. TCRdb's table, derived via immunoSEQ multiplex PCR, lists solely in-frame clones and lacks some. This sample has around 170,000 clones, with roughly 90% found just once. Sequenced material: blood. This clonotype originated in a woman aged 30 to 39 in good health. The chain has TRBV11-3 and TRBJ2-3, with D perhaps TRBD1 (6 bases). The CDR3 bases are TGTGCCAGCAGCCCCCACAGGGATTTAACAGATACGCAGTATTTT. It is translated as CASSPHRDLTDTQYF.